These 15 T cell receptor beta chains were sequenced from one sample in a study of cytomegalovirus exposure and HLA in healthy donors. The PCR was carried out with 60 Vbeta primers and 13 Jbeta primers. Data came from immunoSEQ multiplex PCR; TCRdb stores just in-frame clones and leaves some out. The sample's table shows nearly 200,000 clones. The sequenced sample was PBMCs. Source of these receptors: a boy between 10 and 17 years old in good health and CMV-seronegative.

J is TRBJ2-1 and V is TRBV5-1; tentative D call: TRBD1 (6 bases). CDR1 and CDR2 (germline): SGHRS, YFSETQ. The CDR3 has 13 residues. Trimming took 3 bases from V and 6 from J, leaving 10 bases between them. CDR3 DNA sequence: TGCGCCAGCAGCTACCAGGGGCTCAATGAGCAGTTCTTC. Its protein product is CASSYQGLNEQFF.

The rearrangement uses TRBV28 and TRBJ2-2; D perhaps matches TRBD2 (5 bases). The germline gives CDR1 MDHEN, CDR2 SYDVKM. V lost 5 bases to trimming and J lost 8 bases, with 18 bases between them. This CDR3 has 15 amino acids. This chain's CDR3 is CASSAPTASGGELFF. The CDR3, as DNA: TGTGCCAGCAGTGCGCCGACGGCCTCGGGGGGGGAGCTGTTTTTT.

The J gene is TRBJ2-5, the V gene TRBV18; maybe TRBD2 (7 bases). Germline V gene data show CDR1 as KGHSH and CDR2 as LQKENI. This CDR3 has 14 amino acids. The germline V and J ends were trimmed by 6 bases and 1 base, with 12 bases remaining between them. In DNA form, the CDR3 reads TGTGCCAGCTCGGGGGGGACAAGCCAAGAGACCCAGTACTTC. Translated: CASSGGTSQETQYF.

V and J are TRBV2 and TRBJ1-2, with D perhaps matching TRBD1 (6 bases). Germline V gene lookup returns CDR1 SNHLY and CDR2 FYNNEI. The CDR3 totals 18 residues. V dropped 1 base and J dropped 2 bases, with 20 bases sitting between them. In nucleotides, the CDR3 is TGTGCCAGCAGTGAAGTGGGGCGGGGGCGCGGAGAAAACTATGGCTACACCTTC. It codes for CASSEVGRGRGENYGYTF.

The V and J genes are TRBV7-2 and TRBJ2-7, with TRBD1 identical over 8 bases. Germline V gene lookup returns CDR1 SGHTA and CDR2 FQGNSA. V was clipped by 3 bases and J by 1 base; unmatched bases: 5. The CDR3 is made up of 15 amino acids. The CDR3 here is CASSFAGTGSYEQYF. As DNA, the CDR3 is TGTGCCAGCAGCTTTGCGGGGACAGGATCCTACGAGCAGTACTTC.

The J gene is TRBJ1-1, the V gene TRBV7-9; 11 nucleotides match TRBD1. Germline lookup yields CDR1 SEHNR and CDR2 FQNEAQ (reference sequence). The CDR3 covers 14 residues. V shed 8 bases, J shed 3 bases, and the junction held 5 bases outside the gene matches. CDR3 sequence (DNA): TGTGCCAGCGAGCGGGGACAGGGGGACACTGAAGCTTTCTTT. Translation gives CASERGQGDTEAFF. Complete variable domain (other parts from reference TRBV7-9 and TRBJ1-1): DTGVSQNPRHKITKRGQNVTFRCDPISEHNRLYWYRQTLGQGPEFLTYFQNEAQLEKSRLLSDRFSAERPKGSFSTLEIQRTEQGDSAMYLCASERGQGDTEAFFGQGTRLTVV.

CDR3 nucleotides: TGCGCCACCAAACCGGGACAGGGGACCGAGCAGTACTTC. Translation gives CATKPGQGTEQYF. The J gene is TRBJ2-7, the V gene TRBV5-1; 10 bases are shared with TRBD1. The CDR3 length is 13 residues. After removal of 9 bases from V and 6 bases from J, the junction contained 9 bases not matched to a gene. Looked up from germline, CDR1 is SGHRS and CDR2 is YFSETQ.

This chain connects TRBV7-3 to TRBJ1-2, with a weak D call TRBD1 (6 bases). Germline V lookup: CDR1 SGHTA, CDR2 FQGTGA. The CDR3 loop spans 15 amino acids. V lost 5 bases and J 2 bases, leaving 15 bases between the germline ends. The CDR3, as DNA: TGTGCCAGCAGCCCCACCCACACAGGGAACTATGGCTACACCTTC. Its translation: CASSPTHTGNYGYTF.

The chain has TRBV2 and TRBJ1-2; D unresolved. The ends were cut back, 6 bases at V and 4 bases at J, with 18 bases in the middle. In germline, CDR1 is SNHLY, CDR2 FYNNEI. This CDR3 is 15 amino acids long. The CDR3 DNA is TGTGCCAGCAGCCCCGGGTCCAAAACTTCCTATGGCTACACCTTC. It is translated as CASSPGSKTSYGYTF.

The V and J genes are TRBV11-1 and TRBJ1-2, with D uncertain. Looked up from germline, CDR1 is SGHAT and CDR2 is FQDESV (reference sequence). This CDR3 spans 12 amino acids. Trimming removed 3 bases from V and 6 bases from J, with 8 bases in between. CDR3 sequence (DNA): TGTGCCAGCAGCTTCGGGAAAGATGGCTACACCTTC. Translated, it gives CASSFGKDGYTF.

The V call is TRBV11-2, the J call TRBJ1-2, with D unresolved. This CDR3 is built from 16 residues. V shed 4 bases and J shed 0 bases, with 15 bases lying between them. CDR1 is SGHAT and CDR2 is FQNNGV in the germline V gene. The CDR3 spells CASSSLRREANYGYTF. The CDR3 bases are TGTGCCAGCAGCTCCCTACGGCGGGAAGCTAACTATGGCTACACCTTC.

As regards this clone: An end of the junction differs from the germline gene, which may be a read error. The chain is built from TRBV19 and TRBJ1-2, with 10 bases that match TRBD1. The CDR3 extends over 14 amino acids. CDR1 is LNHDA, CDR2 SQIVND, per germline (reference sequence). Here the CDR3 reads CASSMLGQGTPDDF. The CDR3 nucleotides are TGTGCCAGTAGTATGCTGGGACAGGGGACTCCTGATGACTTC. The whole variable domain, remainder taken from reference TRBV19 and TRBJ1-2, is DGGITQSPKYLFRKEGQNVTLSCEQNLNHDAMYWYRQDPGQGLRLIYYSQIVNDFQKGDIAEGYSVSREKKESFPLTVTSAQKNPTAFYLCASSMLGQGTPDDFGSGTRLTVV.

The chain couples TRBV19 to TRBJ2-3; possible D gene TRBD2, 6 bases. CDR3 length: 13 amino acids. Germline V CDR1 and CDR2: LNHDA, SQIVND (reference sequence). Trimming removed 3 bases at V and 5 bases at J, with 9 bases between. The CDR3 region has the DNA TGTGCCAGTAGTATTTTTAGCGGAGATACGCAGTATTTT. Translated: CASSIFSGDTQYF.

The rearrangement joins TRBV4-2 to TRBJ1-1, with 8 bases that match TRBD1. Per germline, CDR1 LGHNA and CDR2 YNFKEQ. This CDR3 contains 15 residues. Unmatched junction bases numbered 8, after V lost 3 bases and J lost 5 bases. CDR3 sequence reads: CASSHLDRDLTEAFF. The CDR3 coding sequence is TGTGCCAGCAGCCATCTGGACAGGGATTTAACTGAAGCTTTCTTT.

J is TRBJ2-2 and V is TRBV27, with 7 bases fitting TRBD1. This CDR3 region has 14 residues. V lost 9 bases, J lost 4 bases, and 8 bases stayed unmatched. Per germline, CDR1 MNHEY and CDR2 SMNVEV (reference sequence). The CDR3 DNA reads TGTGCCAGTACGACAGGGTCAAGCACCGGGGAGCTGTTTTTT. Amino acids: CASTTGSSTGELFF.